The 20 T cell receptor beta chains reported below all come from one sample, sequenced in a study of technical replicates of blood from a handful of donors. TCRdb keeps only in-frame clones here, not all; method: immunoSEQ multiplex PCR. The sample includes about 14,000 clones, 80% to 90% of them seen just once. Sequencing was carried out using PBMCs. These receptors were collected from a human donor in good health.

This rearrangement joins TRBV5-1 to TRBJ2-5; perhaps TRBD1 as D (6 bases). This CDR3 has 15 residues. The V and J ends lost 4 bases and 1 base respectively, with 14 bases between them. The germline CDR1 and CDR2 sequences are SGHRS and YFSETQ. The CDR3 DNA reads TGCGCCAGCAGCATAATGGACAGATCCCAAGAGACCCAGTACTTC. Translated: CASSIMDRSQETQYF.

The rearrangement links TRBV11-1 to TRBJ2-7, with TRBD1 identical over 10 bases. From germline, CDR1 is SGHAT and CDR2 FQDESV (reference sequence). The V and J ends lost 4 bases and 6 bases, in that order; junction bases with no gene match: 9. The CDR3 has 15 residues. The CDR3 DNA follows: TGTGCCAGCAGCTCAAACCCGGGACAGGGGAGCGAGCAGTACTTC. Residues: CASSSNPGQGSEQYF.

The V and J genes are TRBV7-8 and TRBJ2-4; 9 nucleotides agree with TRBD1. The trim removed 5 bases at V and 5 bases at J, leaving 10 bases unmatched. Germline CDR1 is SGHVS and CDR2 is FQNEAQ. The CDR3 totals 16 residues. This chain's CDR3 is CASSTDPRTGENIQYF. The CDR3 region has the DNA TGTGCCAGCAGCACCGACCCCCGGACAGGGGAAAACATTCAGTACTTC.

This sequence joins TRBV19 and TRBJ2-1; a weak D match, TRBD2 (6 bases). The germline V gene encodes CDR1 LNHDA and CDR2 SQIVND (reference sequence). V dropped 3 bases and J dropped 2 bases, with 17 bases sitting between them. The CDR3 runs 17 residues. The CDR3 DNA reads TGTGCCAGTAGTATGGAAACGGGAGTGTCTCCCTACAATGAGCAGTTCTTC. Protein: CASSMETGVSPYNEQFF.

The J gene is TRBJ1-3, the V gene TRBV6-1; maybe TRBD1 (5 bases). Trimming shortened V by 7 bases and J by 4 bases, and 8 bases separated the two germline ends. Per the germline V gene, CDR1 is MNHNS and CDR2 is SASEGT. The CDR3 is made up of 12 amino acids. The CDR3 bases are TGTGCCAGCAAACAGGACGGAAACACCATATATTTT. It encodes CASKQDGNTIYF.

The sample holds one count of this clone. This chain joins TRBV2 and TRBJ2-5, with 8 bases identical to TRBD1. The CDR3 has 14 amino acids. The J segment lost 2 bases and the V segment lost 5 bases, leaving 4 bases of the junction unmatched. Germline V lookup: CDR1 SNHLY, CDR2 FYNNEI. The CDR3 nucleotides are TGTGCCAGCAGTCGGACAGGGCCTCAAGAGACCCAGTACTTC. Translation: CASSRTGPQETQYF.

V is TRBV29-1 and J is TRBJ2-7, with a tentative D call TRBD1 (6 bases). Germline CDR1 reads SQVTM; CDR2 reads ANQGSEA. V was cut by 7 bases and J by 3 bases, with 13 bases left in between. The CDR3 extends over 12 amino acids. DNA for the CDR3: TGCAGCGCAGGGGTCGCGGGCTACGAGCAGTACTTC. Translated, it gives CSAGVAGYEQYF.

This chain joins TRBV19 and TRBJ1-5; D gene ambiguous. From germline, CDR1 is LNHDA and CDR2 SQIVND (reference sequence). V was trimmed by 3 bases and J by 3 bases, leaving 9 bases between them. This CDR3 has 14 amino acids. For the CDR3, the DNA is TGTGCCAGTAGTATCGGGATCTACAATCAGCCCCAGCATTTT. Amino acids: CASSIGIYNQPQHF.

This chain joins TRBV28 and TRBJ2-7; 7 bases line up with TRBD1. CDR1 and CDR2 (germline): MDHEN, SYDVKM. This CDR3 comprises 13 residues. Trimming took 7 bases from V and 2 from J; bases not matched to a gene: 5. The DNA for the CDR3 is TGTGCCAGCATGTCGGGACAGCCCTACGAGCAGTACTTC. Protein sequence: CASMSGQPYEQYF.

The chain is built from TRBV11-3 and TRBJ2-2, with D unclear. V lost 5 bases to trimming and J lost 3 bases, with 13 bases between them. The CDR3 is 15 amino acids. CDR1 and CDR2 from the germline V gene are SGHNT and YENEEA. CDR3 coding DNA: TGTGCCAGCAGCAAATACCCCGAGGACACCGGGGAGCTGTTTTTT. Translation gives CASSKYPEDTGELFF.

This clone was detected once. The V call is TRBV5-1, the J call TRBJ2-2; 7 nucleotides agree with TRBD2. With 2 bases clipped from V and 8 bases from J, the junction kept 12 bases outside the gene matches. Germline values: CDR1 SGHRS, CDR2 YFSETQ. This CDR3 comprises 16 residues. This CDR3 is CASSFQTSPVGGELFF. The CDR3 DNA reads as TGCGCCAGCAGCTTCCAGACTAGCCCCGTCGGGGGGGAGCTGTTTTTT.

This clone was counted once. V gene TRBV6-1 combines with J gene TRBJ2-5; 8 nucleotides line up with TRBD1. V gave up 7 bases and J gave up 1 base; unmatched junction bases: 5. This CDR3 is 14 amino acids long. CDR1 is MNHNS and CDR2 is SASEGT in the germline V gene. Written as DNA, the CDR3 is TGTGCCAGCACCAGGGGGCAGCCCCAAGAGACCCAGTACTTC. Amino acid sequence: CASTRGQPQETQYF.

J is TRBJ1-4 and V is TRBV5-6; a possible D gene is TRBD1 (6 bases). The V end lost 3 bases, the J end lost 5 bases, and 14 bases lay between the germline ends. The CDR3 length is 15 residues. CDR1 and CDR2 (germline): SGHDT, YYEEEE. The CDR3 bases are TGTGCCAGCAGCTGGGGGCGGATTCGGAATGAAAAACTGTTTTTT. Translated, it gives CASSWGRIRNEKLFF.

The chain is built from TRBV18 and TRBJ2-1; possible D gene TRBD1, 6 bases. This CDR3 contains 14 residues. Germline V gene data show CDR1 as KGHSH and CDR2 as LQKENI. The V end was cut by 3 bases, the J end by 3 bases, with 9 bases between. CDR3 sequence: CASSPQGFYNEQFF. The CDR3, as DNA: TGTGCCAGCTCACCGCAGGGGTTCTACAATGAGCAGTTCTTC.

This sequence joins TRBV5-5 and TRBJ2-5, with TRBD2 matching over 9 bases. This CDR3 has 15 amino acids. The V and J ends lost 1 base and 4 bases, in that order; junction bases with no gene match: 5. The germline V gene encodes CDR1 SGHKS and CDR2 YYEKEE (reference sequence). CDR3 region: CASSLPLAGRETQYF. CDR3 DNA sequence: TGTGCCAGCAGCTTGCCCCTAGCGGGACGAGAGACCCAGTACTTC.

The chain recombines TRBV29-1 with TRBJ1-3, with TRBD1 identical over 9 bases. CDR1 and CDR2 (germline): SQVTM, ANQGSEA. This CDR3 region has 13 residues. V trimming: 5 bases; J trimming: 2 bases; junction bases outside the gene matches: 1. The CDR3 DNA is TGCAGCGTTAGGACAGGGGCTGGAAACACCATATATTTT. It translates to CSVRTGAGNTIYF.

J is TRBJ2-3 and V is TRBV7-9, with D possibly being TRBD1 (6 bases). Trimming shortened V by 5 bases and J by 3 bases, and 18 bases separated the two germline ends. This CDR3 has 16 residues. Germline V gene sequence: CDR1 SEHNR, CDR2 FQNEAQ (reference sequence). The CDR3 protein is CASSPWEGGLTDTQYF. The DNA for the CDR3 is TGTGCCAGCAGCCCATGGGAAGGGGGTTTAACAGATACGCAGTATTTT.

This chain connects TRBV19 to TRBJ2-1; a possible D gene is TRBD2 (6 bases). Trimming took off 5 bases at V and 4 bases at J, with 12 bases between the two ends. Germline CDR1 is LNHDA and CDR2 is SQIVND (reference sequence). The CDR3 length is 14 residues. The CDR3 is CASSWAGRYNEQFF. The CDR3 DNA sequence: TGTGCCAGTAGTTGGGCGGGGCGGTACAATGAGCAGTTCTTC.

This clone was counted only a few times. J is TRBJ1-5 and V is TRBV28; D remains ambiguous. The germline CDR1 and CDR2 sequences are MDHEN and SYDVKM. CDR3 length: 15 amino acids. Trimming removed 3 bases at V and 1 base at J, with 10 bases between. The CDR3 sequence is CASSFGHSSNQPQHF. The CDR3 bases are TGTGCCAGCAGTTTTGGGCACTCCAGCAATCAGCCCCAGCATTTT.

J is TRBJ1-6 and V is TRBV30, with D unresolved. The CDR3 has 13 residues. Trimming removed 5 bases at V and 8 bases at J, with 13 bases between. From germline, CDR1 is GTSNPN and CDR2 SVGIG (reference sequence). The CDR3 here is CAWGRQEDSPLHF. The CDR3 DNA sequence: TGTGCCTGGGGGAGGCAGGAAGATTCACCCCTCCACTTT.